This entry lists 20 T cell receptor beta chains sequenced from one sample in a study of blood T cell repertoires in COVID-19. Only in-frame clones appear in the TCRdb table, and some are missing; sequencing was by immunoSEQ multiplex PCR. Among approximately 210,000 clones listed, 92% were seen once. The sequenced sample was peripheral blood. These receptors all stem from a man aged 25-45 years with acute or convalescent COVID-19.

This clone occurred many times. The J gene is TRBJ1-2, the V gene TRBV11-2, with D possibly TRBD1 on 6 matching bases. Germline CDR1 SGHAT, CDR2 FQNNGV. The CDR3 contains 16 residues. Trimming took off 3 bases at V and 1 base at J, with 15 bases between the two ends. CDR3 in DNA: TGTGCCAGCAGCTTTTCGGGGGGCGCCCTTAACTATGGCTACACCTTC. It translates to CASSFSGGALNYGYTF.

V is TRBV24-1 and J is TRBJ2-1; a weak D match, TRBD1 (6 bases). V lost 7 bases, J lost 3 bases, and 9 bases lay in between. There are 13 residues in the CDR3. Looked up from germline, CDR1 is KGHDR and CDR2 is SFDVKD. DNA for the CDR3: TGTGCCACCAGGAAGGACAGCTACAATGAGCAGTTCTTC. Its translation: CATRKDSYNEQFF.

This clone was observed a single time. V is TRBV7-2 and J is TRBJ1-4; D gene ambiguous. CDR3 size: 13 residues. Germline-derived CDR1 and CDR2 are SGHTA and FQGNSA. The V and J ends lost 3 bases and 8 bases respectively, with 10 bases between them. The CDR3 loop reads CASSFSSGEKLFF. CDR3 sequence (DNA): TGTGCCAGCAGCTTTAGTTCAGGCGAAAAACTGTTTTTT. The variable domain in full, completed from reference TRBV7-2 and TRBJ1-4, reads GAGVSQSPSNKVTEKGKDVELRCDPISGHTALYWYRQSLGQGLEFLIYFQGNSAPDKSGLPSDRFSAERTGGSVSTLTIQRTQQEDSAVYLCASSFSSGEKLFFGSGTQLSVL.

The chain is built from TRBV5-4 and TRBJ2-6, with D possibly being TRBD1 (6 bases). The CDR3 extends over 19 amino acids. Between the trimmed V and J ends, which lost 4 bases and 0 bases, there was a span of 20 bases. CDR1 and CDR2 (germline): SGHNT, YYREEE (reference sequence). The DNA for the CDR3 is TGTGCCAGCAGCCAATATCTGGACAGAAGCCTCTCTGGGGCCAACGTCCTGACTTTC. Translated, it gives CASSQYLDRSLSGANVLTF.

The chain couples TRBV7-8 to TRBJ1-2, with a possible D match to TRBD1 (6 bases). Germline loops: CDR1 SGHVS, CDR2 FQNEAQ. V was shortened by 8 bases and J by 3 bases, with 19 bases between the two germline ends. The CDR3 extends over 15 amino acids. This chain's CDR3 is CASRQIQGGDYGYTF. The CDR3 DNA is TGTGCCAGCCGACAGATACAAGGGGGAGACTATGGCTACACCTTC.

V gene TRBV5-1 combines with J gene TRBJ1-6; D is undetermined. The CDR3 runs to 16 residues. From germline, CDR1 is SGHRS and CDR2 YFSETQ. V was pared by 4 bases and J by 7 bases, with 18 bases between. The CDR3 sequence: CASSPAGVQPNSPLHF. The DNA for the CDR3 is TGCGCCAGCAGCCCAGCGGGAGTCCAACCGAATTCACCCCTCCACTTT.

The J gene is TRBJ2-1, the V gene TRBV5-4; 7 bases map to TRBD2. The CDR3 extends over 14 amino acids. Trimming cost V 2 bases and J 8 bases; bases outside gene matches: 7. CDR1 is SGHNT and CDR2 is YYREEE in the germline V gene (reference sequence). CDR3 sequence (DNA): TGTGCCAGCAGCTTACGCACTCTAGCGGATGAGCAGTTCTTC. It codes for CASSLRTLADEQFF.

J is TRBJ1-5 and V is TRBV19; unclear D gene. Trimming removed 3 bases at V and 11 bases at J, with 8 bases between. There are 11 residues in the CDR3. The germline V gene has CDR1 LNHDA and CDR2 SQIVND (reference sequence). The CDR3 is CASSISTSQHF. CDR3 in DNA: TGTGCCAGTAGTATCTCTACGTCCCAGCATTTT.

The chain recombines TRBV27 with TRBJ1-1; 7 bases map to TRBD1. Germline CDR1 is MNHEY and CDR2 is SMNVEV (reference sequence). V shed 6 bases, J shed 2 bases, and the junction held 6 bases outside the gene matches. The CDR3 covers 14 residues. The CDR3, as DNA: TGTGCCAGCAGAAAGACAGGGACTAACACTGAAGCTTTCTTT. Translation: CASRKTGTNTEAFF.

The chain joins TRBV6-6 to TRBJ2-7; a weak D match, TRBD1 (6 bases). CDR1 and CDR2 (germline): MNHNY, SVGAGI (reference sequence). V was shortened by 5 bases and J by 2 bases, with 19 bases between the two germline ends. This CDR3 comprises 16 residues. The CDR3 nucleotides are TGTGCCAGCAGTACGAACAGGGTGTCGGGGACCTACGAGCAGTACTTC. Translated: CASSTNRVSGTYEQYF.

The genes are TRBV6-5 and TRBJ1-1; D perhaps matches TRBD1 (6 bases). CDR1 is MNHEY and CDR2 is SVGAGI in the germline V gene. The V gene lost 10 bases and the J gene lost 0 bases, with 15 bases spanning the gap. The CDR3 has 14 residues. In DNA, the CDR3 is TGTGCCATAAGCGGGGGCTTAATGAACACTGAAGCTTTCTTT. Translated: CAISGGLMNTEAFF.

The chain joins TRBV7-3 to TRBJ2-1; D may be TRBD1 (6 bases). The ends were cut back, 1 base at V and 5 bases at J, with 21 bases in the middle. The CDR3 extends over 18 amino acids. Germline V gives CDR1 SGHTA, CDR2 FQGTGA. The DNA of the CDR3 is TGTGCCAGCAGCTTAAACCCCTCCCTTACAGGGTACAACAATGAGCAGTTCTTC. Protein: CASSLNPSLTGYNNEQFF.

This clone was seen once. The chain has TRBV27 and TRBJ2-1; possible D gene TRBD2, 6 bases. V was clipped by 6 bases and J by 0 bases, with 15 bases between them. CDR3 length: 16 residues. CDR1 is MNHEY, CDR2 SMNVEV, per germline (reference sequence). CDR3 bases: TGTGCCAGCAGCCTGGATGGCGGGGTCTCCTACAATGAGCAGTTCTTC. This sequence encodes CASSLDGGVSYNEQFF.

The V gene is TRBV28, the J gene TRBJ1-2, with D unresolved. Looked up from germline, CDR1 is MDHEN and CDR2 is SYDVKM. This CDR3 is 16 amino acids long. V lost 4 bases, J lost 4 bases, and 19 bases lay in between. Here the CDR3 DNA reads TGTGCCAGCAGTTCCCGGGTCGGGCCCCGGGGCTATGGCTACACCTTC. It yields the protein CASSSRVGPRGYGYTF.

Regarding this clone: The junction departs from the called germline gene at one end, perhaps through a read error. The chain is built from TRBV7-9 and TRBJ2-3; 7 bases map to TRBD1. This CDR3 has 14 amino acids. Per the germline V gene, CDR1 is SEHNR and CDR2 is FQNEAQ (reference sequence). The DNA for the CDR3 is TGTGCCAGCAGCCCCAGGGACAGCAGAGATACGCAGTATTTT. The encoded protein is CASSPRDSRDTQYF.

The chain recombines TRBV28 with TRBJ1-1; D remains unclear. The V end lost 3 bases, the J end lost 4 bases, and 24 bases lay between the germline ends. Germline-derived CDR1 and CDR2 are MDHEN and SYDVKM. The CDR3 has 18 amino acids. The CDR3 spells CASSFSSRAGGDSTEAFF. The CDR3 nucleotides read TGTGCCAGCAGTTTTAGTTCTAGGGCAGGAGGTGATAGCACTGAAGCTTTCTTT.

The rearrangement links TRBV12-5 to TRBJ2-5; 8 bases match TRBD2. There are 15 residues in the CDR3. Looked up from germline, CDR1 is LGHNT and CDR2 is FRNRAP. After removal of 4 bases from V and 5 bases from J, the junction contained 9 bases not matched to a gene. The CDR3 reads CASGYGGAGSETQYF. CDR3 DNA sequence: TGTGCTAGTGGTTACGGGGGGGCCGGTTCGGAGACCCAGTACTTC.

V gene TRBV7-2 combines with J gene TRBJ1-2, with unresolved D. The germline CDR1 and CDR2 sequences are SGHTA and FQGNSA. V gave up 2 bases and J gave up 0 bases, with 10 bases separating them. The CDR3 covers 15 residues. CDR3 region: CASSLNRETNYGYTF. CDR3 nucleotides: TGTGCCAGCAGCTTAAATAGAGAAACTAACTATGGCTACACCTTC. Combining the CDR3 with reference TRBV7-2 and TRBJ1-2 gives the whole variable domain GAGVSQSPSNKVTEKGKDVELRCDPISGHTALYWYRQSLGQGLEFLIYFQGNSAPDKSGLPSDRFSAERTGGSVSTLTIQRTQQEDSAVYLCASSLNRETNYGYTFGSGTRLTVV.

The rearrangement uses TRBV7-9 and TRBJ1-2, with D unresolved. The ends were cut back, 2 bases at V and 2 bases at J, with 6 bases in the middle. In germline, CDR1 is SEHNR, CDR2 FQNEAQ (reference sequence). The CDR3 is 13 residues long. The chain's CDR3 is CASSLTENYGYTF. The CDR3 DNA reads TGTGCCAGCAGCTTAACCGAGAACTATGGCTACACCTTC. The complete variable domain, with remaining parts taken from reference TRBV7-9 and TRBJ1-2, reads DTGVSQNPRHKITKRGQNVTFRCDPISEHNRLYWYRQTLGQGPEFLTYFQNEAQLEKSRLLSDRFSAERPKGSFSTLEIQRTEQGDSAMYLCASSLTENYGYTFGSGTRLTVV.

The chain is built from TRBV5-4 and TRBJ1-1; TRBD1 is a possible D gene (5 bases). V was pared by 4 bases and J by 0 bases, with 19 bases between. This CDR3 is 17 amino acids long. Germline V gene lookup returns CDR1 SGHNT and CDR2 YYREEE (reference sequence). As DNA, the CDR3 is TGTGCCAGCAGCCCCAGACCAGGGCGGATTATGAACACTGAAGCTTTCTTT. This translates into CASSPRPGRIMNTEAFF.